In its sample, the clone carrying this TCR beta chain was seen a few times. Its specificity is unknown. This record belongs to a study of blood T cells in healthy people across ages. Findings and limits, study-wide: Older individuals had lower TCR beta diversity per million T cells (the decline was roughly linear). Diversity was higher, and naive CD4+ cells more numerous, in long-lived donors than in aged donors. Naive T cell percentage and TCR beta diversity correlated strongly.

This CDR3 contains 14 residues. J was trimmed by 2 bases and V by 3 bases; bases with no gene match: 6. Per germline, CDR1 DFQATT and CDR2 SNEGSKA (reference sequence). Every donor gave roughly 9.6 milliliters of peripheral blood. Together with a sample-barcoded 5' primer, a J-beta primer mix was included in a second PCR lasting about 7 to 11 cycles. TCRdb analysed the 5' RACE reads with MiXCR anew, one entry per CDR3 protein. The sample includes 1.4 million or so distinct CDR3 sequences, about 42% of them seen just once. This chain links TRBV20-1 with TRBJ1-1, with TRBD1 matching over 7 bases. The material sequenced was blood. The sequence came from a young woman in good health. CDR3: CSARRQGYNTEAFF. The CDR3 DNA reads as TGCAGTGCTAGGAGACAGGGATACAACACTGAAGCTTTCTTT.